The sequence of this T cell receptor beta chain was determined in a study of T-cell memory formation after mild COVID-19. TCRdb itself ran the 5' RACE reads through MiXCR, one entry per CDR3 protein. The top ten hold approximately 20% of the sample, which has some 350,000 distinct CDR3 sequences, more than 15% seen once. The CDR3 extends over 15 amino acids. V trimming: 6 bases; J trimming: 5 bases; junction bases outside the gene matches: 10. The genes are TRBV12-3 or TRBV12-4 and TRBJ1-1, with 9 bases identical to TRBD1. This TCR was recovered from a man younger than 30 who had mild COVID-19 (a few samples of this study predate the infection). Cell type and time point are not known. Sequenced sample: PBMCs or a T cell subset sorted from them (not recorded which). The CDR3 coding sequence is TGTGCCAGCAGGAGGCTCACAGGGGGCGAAACTGAAGCTTTCTTT. It specifies CASRRLTGGETEAFF.